Given below is one T cell receptor beta chain in context. Antigen unknown. The sample originates from a study of blood T cells in healthy people across ages. Study overall: For every two T cells, template switching captured about one barcoded beta molecule. Study results and limitations: Strongly correlated with naive T cell percentage was TCR beta diversity.

V was pared by 7 bases and J by 2 bases, with 24 bases between. The CDR3 runs 17 residues. CDR1 is MNHNS, CDR2 SASEGT, per germline. Primers used in a second PCR of about 6 to 12 cycles were a sample-barcoded 5' primer and a J-beta primer mix. TCRdb re-analysed the 5' RACE reads in MiXCR, keeping a single row per CDR3 protein. The table lists 650,000 to 800,000 distinct CDR3 sequences, approximately 48% of them singletons. Material for sequencing was blood. The gene calls are TRBV6-1 and TRBJ2-7, with D uncertain. The TCR comes from a man aged 55 to 69 in good health. DNA for the CDR3: TGTGCCAGCACCGACGTAGTAGAGAATTTTGGGACCTACGAGCAGTACTTC. This sequence encodes CASTDVVENFGTYEQYF.